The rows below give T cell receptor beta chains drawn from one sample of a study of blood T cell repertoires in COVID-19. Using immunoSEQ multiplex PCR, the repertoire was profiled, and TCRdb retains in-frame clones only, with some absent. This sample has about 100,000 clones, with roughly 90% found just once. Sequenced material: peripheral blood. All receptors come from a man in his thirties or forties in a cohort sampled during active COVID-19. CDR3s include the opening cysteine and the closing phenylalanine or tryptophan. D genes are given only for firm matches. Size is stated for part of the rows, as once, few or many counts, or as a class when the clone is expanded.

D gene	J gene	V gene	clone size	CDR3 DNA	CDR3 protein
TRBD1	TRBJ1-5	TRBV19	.	TGTGCCAGTAGTATAGGACCCCCGGGGCAGGGGGCTGTTCAGCCCCAGCATTTT	CASSIGPPGQGAVQPQHF
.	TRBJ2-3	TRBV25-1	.	TGTGCCAGCAGGTTGGGCGATGGAGATACGCAGTATTTT	CASRLGDGDTQYF
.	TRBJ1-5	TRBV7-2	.	TGTGCCAGCAGCTTAGTAGCAGTCCCGAGCAATCAGCCCCAGCATTTT	CASSLVAVPSNQPQHF
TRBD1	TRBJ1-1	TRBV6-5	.	TGTGCCAGCAGACGACAGGGGAGCACTGAAGCTTTCTTT	CASRRQGSTEAFF
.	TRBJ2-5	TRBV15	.	TGTGCCACCAGCAGAGATAGTACAGAAGAGACCCAGTACTTC	CATSRDSTEETQYF
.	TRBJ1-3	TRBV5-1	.	TGCGCCAGCAGCTTGGACGGGAACTCTGGAAACACCATATATTTT	CASSLDGNSGNTIYF
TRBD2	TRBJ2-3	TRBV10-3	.	TGTGCCATCAGTCTCCTCAGGGGCGGGGGGCTCACAGATACGCAGTATTTT	CAISLLRGGGLTDTQYF
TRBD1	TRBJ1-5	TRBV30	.	TGTGCCTGGAGTGGGGACAGCCATCAGCCCCAGCATTTT	CAWSGDSHQPQHF
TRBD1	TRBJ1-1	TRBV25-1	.	TGTGCCAGCAGTGACTGGGGACAGGGGGCTCTCGAGAACACTGAAGCTTTCTTT	CASSDWGQGALENTEAFF
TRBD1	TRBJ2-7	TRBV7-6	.	TGTGCCAGCAGCTTTGGGCCGGGACAGGGTGAAAACGAGCAGTACTTC	CASSFGPGQGENEQYF
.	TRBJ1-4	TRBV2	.	TGTGCCAGCAGTGCGCGCCCGGGGGATGAAAAACTGTTTTTT	CASSARPGDEKLFF
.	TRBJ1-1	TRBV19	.	TGTGCCAGTAGCCCCACAGGGCCCACTGAAGCTTTCTTT	CASSPTGPTEAFF
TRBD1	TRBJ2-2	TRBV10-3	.	TGTGCCATCAGTGAAGGGGGCAACACCGGGGAGCTGTTTTTT	CAISEGGNTGELFF
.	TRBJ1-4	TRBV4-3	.	TGCGCCAGCAGCCAAGTGGGGGCAGGGGATGAAAAACTGTTTTTT	CASSQVGAGDEKLFF
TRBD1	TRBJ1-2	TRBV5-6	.	TGTGCCAGCAGCTTCGGACAGGGCAATGATGGCTACACCTTC	CASSFGQGNDGYTF
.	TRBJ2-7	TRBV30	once	TGTGCCTGGAGTGTGCGAGAGGCTAAGCAGTACTTC	CAWSVREAKQYF
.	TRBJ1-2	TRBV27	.	TGTGCCAGCAGTATTTCCGGGTCAACTACTGGCTACACCTTC	CASSISGSTTGYTF
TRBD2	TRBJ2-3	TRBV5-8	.	TGTGCCAGCAGCTTGGTCTCGCGGGGGGGCCCAGATACGCAGTATTTT	CASSLVSRGGPDTQYF
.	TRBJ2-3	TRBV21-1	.	TGTGCCAGCGACAGACAACGGGGGGGGCAAGATACGCAGTATTTT	CASDRQRGGQDTQYF
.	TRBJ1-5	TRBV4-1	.	TGCGCCAGCAGCCCCCTGGGGGGTCAGCCCCAGCATTTT	CASSPLGGQPQHF
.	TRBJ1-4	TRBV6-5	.	TGTGCCAGCAGGAACAGTGCAACTAATGAAAAACTGTTTTTT	CASRNSATNEKLFF
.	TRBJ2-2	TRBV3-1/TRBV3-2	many	TGTGCCAGCAGCCCGAGGGCGGGGAACACCGGGGAGCTGTTTTTT	CASSPRAGNTGELFF
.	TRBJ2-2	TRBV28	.	TGTGCCAGCCGGGACACCAACACCGGGGAGCTGTTTTTT	CASRDTNTGELFF
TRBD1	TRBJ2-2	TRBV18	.	TGTGCCAGCTCACCAGACAGGGAAGGCGGGGAGCTGTTTTTT	CASSPDREGGELFF
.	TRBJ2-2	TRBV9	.	TGTGCCAGCAGCGTGGATTGGGCCACCGGGGAGCTGTTTTTT	CASSVDWATGELFF
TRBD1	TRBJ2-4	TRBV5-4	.	TGTGCCAGCAGCCTGACAGGGGTAACCAAAAACATTCAGTACTTC	CASSLTGVTKNIQYF
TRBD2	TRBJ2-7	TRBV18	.	TGTGCCAGCTCACCAGGGCCTAGCGGGGGGGCCCGGCAGTACTTC	CASSPGPSGGARQYF
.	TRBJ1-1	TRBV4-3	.	TGCGCCAGCAGCCAAGATGTAGGGGTCATCACTGAAGCTTTCTTT	CASSQDVGVITEAFF
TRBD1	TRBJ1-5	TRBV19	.	TGTGCCAGTAGTATACTGACAGGGGATAGCAATCAGCCCCAGCATTTT	CASSILTGDSNQPQHF
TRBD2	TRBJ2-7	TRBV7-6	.	TGTGCCAGCAGCTTTGGACTAGCCGTACCCTACGAGCAGTACTTC	CASSFGLAVPYEQYF
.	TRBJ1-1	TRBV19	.	TGTGCCAGTAGTGCAGGGGCTGAAGCTTTCTTT	CASSAGAEAFF
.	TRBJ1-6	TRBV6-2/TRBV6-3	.	TGTGCCAGCAGTCGCACAGGGCAGGGAACTTCACCCCTCCACTTT	CASSRTGQGTSPLHF
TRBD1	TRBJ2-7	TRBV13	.	TGTGCCAGCAGCTACGGACAGGGCTACGAGCAGTACTTC	CASSYGQGYEQYF
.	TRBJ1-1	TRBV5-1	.	TGCGCCAGCAGCTCCAGGGAGGGGAACACTGAAGCTTTCTTT	CASSSREGNTEAFF
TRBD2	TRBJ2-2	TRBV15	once	TGTGCCACCAGCAGAGAAACTAGCGGGCCCGGGGAGCTGTTTTTT	CATSRETSGPGELFF
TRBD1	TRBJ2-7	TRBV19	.	TGTGCCAGTAGTTTCGTGGGACAGGGGACCTACGAGCAGTACTTC	CASSFVGQGTYEQYF
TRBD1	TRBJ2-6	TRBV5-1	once	TGCGCCAGCGGGACAGGATCCGGGGCCAACGTCCTGACTTTC	CASGTGSGANVLTF
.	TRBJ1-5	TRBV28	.	TGTGCCAGCAGTCTAGGGGGGGCGGGAAATCAGCCCCAGCATTTT	CASSLGGAGNQPQHF
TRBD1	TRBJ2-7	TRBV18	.	TGTGCCAGCTCACCAAATTTAGGGACAGGGGCCCACGAGCAGTACTTC	CASSPNLGTGAHEQYF
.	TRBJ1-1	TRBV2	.	TGTGCCACCCGGTCGAACACTGAAGCTTTCTTT	CATRSNTEAFF
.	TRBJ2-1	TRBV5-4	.	TGTGCCAGCAGCCCAGGGGGGAACACCTACAATGAGCAGTTCTTC	CASSPGGNTYNEQFF
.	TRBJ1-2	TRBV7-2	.	TGTGCCAGCAGCTTCGGACGGGGGTCGGGCTACACCTTC	CASSFGRGSGYTF
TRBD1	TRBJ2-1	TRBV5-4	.	TGTGCCAGCAGCCTTTGGACAGGGGTGGGGAATGAGCAGTTCTTC	CASSLWTGVGNEQFF
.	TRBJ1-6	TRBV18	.	TGTGCCAGCTCACCAATTCGGGGGATCGGGAATAATTCACCCCTCCACTTT	CASSPIRGIGNNSPLHF
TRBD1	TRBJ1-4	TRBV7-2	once	TGTGCCAGCAGCTGGGGACAGGGTAGGGAAAAACTGTTTTTT	CASSWGQGREKLFF
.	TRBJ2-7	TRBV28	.	TGTGCCAGCAGTTTACAGATCAGGGCCTACGAGCAGTACTTC	CASSLQIRAYEQYF
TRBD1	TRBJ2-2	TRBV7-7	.	TGTGCCAGCAGAGAGGGGACAGCAAACACCGGGGAGCTGTTTTTT	CASREGTANTGELFF
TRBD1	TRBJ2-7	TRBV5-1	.	TGCGCCAGCAGCACGGGACAGGAGCAGTACTTC	CASSTGQEQYF
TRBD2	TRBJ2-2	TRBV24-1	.	TGTGCCACCAGTGATTTGCCCCAGCGGGGGGGGAACACCGGGGAGCTGTTTTTT	CATSDLPQRGGNTGELFF
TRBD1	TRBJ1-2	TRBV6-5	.	TGTGCCAGCAGTCAGGACAGGGAAAACTATGGCTACACCTTC	CASSQDRENYGYTF
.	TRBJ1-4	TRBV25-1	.	TGTGCCAGCAGTGAATGGCAGGGAATTAATGAAAAACTGTTTTTT	CASSEWQGINEKLFF
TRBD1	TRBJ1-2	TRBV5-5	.	TGTGCCAGCTTAATCGCCCCAGCGACAGGGAACTATGGCTACACCTTC	CASLIAPATGNYGYTF